The clone carrying this TCR beta chain was detected a few times. The data are from a study of blood T cell repertoires in COVID-19. Whole-study context: PBMCs, B-cell-depleted T cells, or T cells provided the cDNA or gDNA that made up the material.

Enrolled through a virtual design, the participants were between roughly 18 and 95 years of age and came from 24 US areas. Authors' processing steps: Reference gene primers were amplified, and this amplification served to estimate nucleated cell counts. Sequencing was performed with immunoSEQ multiplex PCR; in TCRdb, only in-frame clones are kept and a portion is missing. Clone size and the V and J calls come from that table; the DNA yielded D and trimming. This sample has about 18,000 clones, with about 91% found just once. CDR3 size: 14 residues. Germline trimming cut 6 bases from V and 4 bases from J; bases unmatched to any gene: 5. Germline loops: CDR1 MNHEY, CDR2 SVGAGI.

Source material: PBMCs or T cells enriched from blood (not recorded which). The sequence was collected from a woman in her twenties or thirties who had recovered from COVID-19. The genes are TRBV6-5 and TRBJ2-1; 8 nucleotides line up with TRBD2. The CDR3 coding sequence is TGTGCCAGCAGACTAGCGGAGAAATACAATGAGCAGTTCTTC. Residues: CASRLAEKYNEQFF.